A selection of T cell receptor beta chains follows, all from one sample in a study of T-cell reconstitution after alpha-beta-depleted transplantation in children. TCRdb fed the PCR reads into MiXCR, producing one record per CDR3 protein. The table records around 130,000 distinct CDR3 sequences, around 9.8% of them present only once. The input for sequencing was PBMCs, mostly from graft donor cells, taken 180 days after TCRalphabeta/CD19-depleted stem cell transplant. All receptors derive from a girl under two years old who had a stem cell transplant for combined immunodeficiency, so the T cells may come from the graft donor. CDR3s include the opening cysteine and the closing phenylalanine or tryptophan. The order of the fields is D gene, clone size, J gene, V gene, CDR3 DNA, CDR3 protein. D genes are given only for firm matches. Rows give clone size only sometimes, using once, few, many, or a class for an expanded clone.

D gene: NA
clone size: many
J gene: TRBJ2-7
V gene: TRBV29-1
CDR3 DNA: TGCAGCGTTGATACCGGGTGGGGGTTCAACGAGCAGTACTTC
CDR3 protein: CSVDTGWGFNEQYF

D gene: NA
clone size: few
J gene: TRBJ2-7
V gene: TRBV5-1
CDR3 DNA: TGCGCCAGCAGCTTTCTTCGGGAGCAGTACTTC
CDR3 protein: CASSFLREQYF

D gene: NA
clone size: many
J gene: TRBJ2-2
V gene: TRBV9
CDR3 DNA: TGTGCCAGCAGCGTAGCCGGGGCCACCGGGGAGCTGTTTTTT
CDR3 protein: CASSVAGATGELFF

D gene: TRBD2
clone size: few
J gene: TRBJ2-5
V gene: TRBV29-1
CDR3 DNA: TGCAGCGTTGGGACTAGCGGGGGCCGAGAGACCCAGTACTTC
CDR3 protein: CSVGTSGGRETQYF

D gene: TRBD1
clone size: NA
J gene: TRBJ2-6
V gene: TRBV30
CDR3 DNA: TGTGCCTGGAGTGACCAGGGGGCTTTCTCTGGGGCCAACGTCCTGACTTTC
CDR3 protein: CAWSDQGAFSGANVLTF

D gene: NA
clone size: few
J gene: TRBJ2-1
V gene: TRBV5-1
CDR3 DNA: TGCGCCAGCCGTACGGGGCCCACGAACAATGAGCAGTTCTTC
CDR3 protein: CASRTGPTNNEQFF

D gene: NA
clone size: few
J gene: TRBJ2-3
V gene: TRBV5-1
CDR3 DNA: TGCGCCAGCAGCCTTCAGGGGAGCACAGATACGCAGTATTTT
CDR3 protein: CASSLQGSTDTQYF

D gene: NA
clone size: NA
J gene: TRBJ2-1
V gene: TRBV27
CDR3 DNA: TGTGCCAGCAGTTTCCTTCTGGGATTACCTGAGCAGTTCTTC
CDR3 protein: CASSFLLGLPEQFF

D gene: NA
clone size: many
J gene: TRBJ2-1
V gene: TRBV5-1
CDR3 DNA: TGCGCCAGCAGCATATACGGTACGAGCTCCTACAATGAGCAGTTCTTC
CDR3 protein: CASSIYGTSSYNEQFF

D gene: TRBD2
clone size: NA
J gene: TRBJ2-7
V gene: TRBV7-2
CDR3 DNA: TGTGCCAGCAGCTGGGGACTAGCGGGAAACGAGCAGTACTTC
CDR3 protein: CASSWGLAGNEQYF

D gene: TRBD2
clone size: NA
J gene: TRBJ2-7
V gene: TRBV12-3/TRBV12-4
CDR3 DNA: TGTGCCAGCAGAGGACTAGCGGGAGAGGGGGGGATCTACGAGCAGTACTTC
CDR3 protein: CASRGLAGEGGIYEQYF

D gene: TRBD1
clone size: NA
J gene: TRBJ2-7
V gene: TRBV6-1
CDR3 DNA: TGTTCCAGCAGGCGGGACAGGACTTATTACGAGCAGTACTTC
CDR3 protein: CSSRRDRTYYEQYF

D gene: NA
clone size: few
J gene: TRBJ2-2
V gene: TRBV12-3/TRBV12-4
CDR3 DNA: TGTGCCAGCAGTTTAGAGTTTTCAGGCGGTTGGACCGGGGAGCTGTTTTTT
CDR3 protein: CASSLEFSGGWTGELFF

D gene: NA
clone size: NA
J gene: TRBJ1-4
V gene: TRBV7-6
CDR3 DNA: TGTGCCAGCAGCTCAGACGGAACCTATGAAAAACTGTTTTTT
CDR3 protein: CASSSDGTYEKLFF

D gene: NA
clone size: many
J gene: TRBJ1-5
V gene: TRBV6-5
CDR3 DNA: TGTGCCAGCAGCCCCCAGGGGACAAATAGCAATCAGCCCCAGCATTTT
CDR3 protein: CASSPQGTNSNQPQHF

D gene: TRBD1
clone size: NA
J gene: TRBJ1-2
V gene: TRBV6-2/TRBV6-3
CDR3 DNA: TGTGCCAGCAGCGGGGGACAGAGCTATGGCTACACCTTC
CDR3 protein: CASSGGQSYGYTF

D gene: TRBD1
clone size: few
J gene: TRBJ1-5
V gene: TRBV12-3/TRBV12-4
CDR3 DNA: TGTGCCAGCAGCTCGACAGGGTGGCGTCGTCAGCCCCAGCATTTT
CDR3 protein: CASSSTGWRRQPQHF

D gene: NA
clone size: few
J gene: TRBJ2-3
V gene: TRBV10-3
CDR3 DNA: TGTGCCATCAGTGATCTTAGCACAGATACGCAGTATTTT
CDR3 protein: CAISDLSTDTQYF

D gene: TRBD2
clone size: NA
J gene: TRBJ2-3
V gene: TRBV27
CDR3 DNA: TGTGCCAGCAGTCCTAACCTCCTCACTAGCGGCACAGATACGCAGTATTTT
CDR3 protein: CASSPNLLTSGTDTQYF

D gene: TRBD2
clone size: NA
J gene: TRBJ2-7
V gene: TRBV6-1
CDR3 DNA: TGTGCCAGCAGTACCAACCCCCCAGGATCGGGGGGGGAGCAGTACTTC
CDR3 protein: CASSTNPPGSGGEQYF

D gene: TRBD2
clone size: few
J gene: TRBJ2-5
V gene: TRBV5-5
CDR3 DNA: TGTGCCAGCAGCTTGTTTAGACTAGCGGGAGTTCAAGAGACCCAGTACTTC
CDR3 protein: CASSLFRLAGVQETQYF

D gene: NA
clone size: few
J gene: TRBJ2-7
V gene: TRBV19
CDR3 DNA: TGTGCCAGTAAGCAAGGACGGACCCCCTACGAGCAGTACTTC
CDR3 protein: CASKQGRTPYEQYF

D gene: TRBD1
clone size: NA
J gene: TRBJ1-1
V gene: TRBV10-3
CDR3 DNA: TGTGCCATCAGTGGATCAGGGGGGATGAACACTGAAGCTTTCTTT
CDR3 protein: CAISGSGGMNTEAFF

D gene: NA
clone size: few
J gene: TRBJ2-2
V gene: TRBV7-6
CDR3 DNA: TGTGCCAGCAGAGAATCCGGGGAGCTGTTTTTT
CDR3 protein: CASRESGELFF

D gene: NA
clone size: few
J gene: TRBJ2-4
V gene: TRBV5-5
CDR3 DNA: TGTGCCAGCAGCCCTCCGTTACTAGGGGGCAAAAACATTCAGTACTTC
CDR3 protein: CASSPPLLGGKNIQYF